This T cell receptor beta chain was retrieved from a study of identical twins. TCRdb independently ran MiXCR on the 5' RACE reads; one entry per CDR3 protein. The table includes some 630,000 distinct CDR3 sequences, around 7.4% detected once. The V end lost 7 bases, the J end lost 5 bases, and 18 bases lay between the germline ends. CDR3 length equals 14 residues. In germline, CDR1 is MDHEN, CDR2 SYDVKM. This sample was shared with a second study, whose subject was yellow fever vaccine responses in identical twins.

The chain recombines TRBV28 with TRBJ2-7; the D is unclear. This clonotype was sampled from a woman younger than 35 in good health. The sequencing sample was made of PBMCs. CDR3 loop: CASTKLNGPNEQYF. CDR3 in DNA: TGTGCCAGCACCAAACTTAATGGACCGAACGAGCAGTACTTC.